The 20 T cell receptor beta chains below come from one sample, sequenced in a study of cytomegalovirus exposure and HLA in healthy donors. PCR amplification relied on 60 Vbeta primers (plus 13 Jbeta primers). Repertoires were generated with immunoSEQ multiplex PCR, while TCRdb's copy carries only in-frame clones and drops some. The repertoire consists of about 180,000 clones, with around 80% occurring once and the leading ten covering more than 0.95%. Sequencing used PBMCs. Every receptor here comes from a girl aged 2 to 10 in good health and CMV-seropositive.

The gene calls are TRBV27 and TRBJ1-2; no firm D call. There are 14 residues in the CDR3. Looked up from germline, CDR1 is MNHEY and CDR2 is SMNVEV (reference sequence). V lost 0 bases and J lost 5, with 10 bases in between. The CDR3 is CASSLSAESYGYTF. CDR3 nucleotide sequence: TGTGCCAGCAGTTTATCCGCCGAGTCTTATGGCTACACCTTC.

The chain combines TRBV11-2 with TRBJ1-4; 10 bases fit TRBD1. Trimming cost V 5 bases and J 5 bases; bases outside gene matches: 5. The germline gives CDR1 SGHAT, CDR2 FQNNGV. There are 15 residues in the CDR3. The CDR3: CASSPRTGGNEKLFF. In DNA form, the CDR3 reads TGTGCCAGCAGCCCAAGGACAGGGGGAAATGAAAAACTGTTTTTT. Full variable domain (missing parts from reference TRBV11-2 and TRBJ1-4): EAGVAQSPRYKIIEKRQSVAFWCNPISGHATLYWYQQILGQGPKLLIQFQNNGVVDDSQLPKDRFSAERLKGVDSTLKIQPAKLEDSAVYLCASSPRTGGNEKLFFGSGTQLSVL.

For the CDR3, the DNA is TGCGCCAGCAAATTAGCGGGAGGATCAGATACGCAGTATTTT. Translated: CASKLAGGSDTQYF. V is TRBV4-1 and J is TRBJ2-3; TRBD2 matches 10 bases. From germline, CDR1 is MGHRA and CDR2 YSYEKL. V lost 7 bases and J lost 4; bases outside the gene matches: 5. This CDR3 is 14 amino acids long.

The chain is built from TRBV5-1 and TRBJ2-3, with 7 positions matching TRBD1. V shed 6 bases and J 3 bases; nucleotides not matched to a gene: 7. This CDR3 is built from 14 residues. Germline-derived CDR1 and CDR2 are SGHRS and YFSETQ. The CDR3 coding sequence is TGCGCCAGCACCCCGGACAGGTCGACAGATACGCAGTATTTT. As protein: CASTPDRSTDTQYF. The full variable domain, its missing parts supplied by reference TRBV5-1 and TRBJ2-3, is KAGVTQTPRYLIKTRGQQVTLSCSPISGHRSVSWYQQTPGQGLQFLFEYFSETQRNKGNFPGRFSGRQFSNSRSEMNVSTLELGDSALYLCASTPDRSTDTQYFGPGTRLTVL.

J is TRBJ1-6 and V is TRBV23-1; D unclear. TRBV23-1 is filed as an ORF, its function uncertain. With 7 bases removed from V and 4 bases from J, the gap between germline ends came to 32 bases. The length of the CDR3 is 21 residues. CDR3 sequence: CASTYRRGGSRNGTYNSPLHF. CDR3 nucleotides: TGCGCCAGCACCTACCGTCGAGGAGGGTCGCGAAATGGAACATATAATTCACCCCTCCACTTT.

This chain uses TRBV12-5 with TRBJ1-1; 7 positions agree with TRBD1. Trimming at V came to 1 base and at J to 5 bases, leaving 13 bases not matched to a gene. Germline lookup yields CDR1 LGHNT and CDR2 FRNRAP. This CDR3 comprises 17 residues. Here the CDR3 reads CASGLGTGPQAGTEAFF. The DNA of the CDR3 is TGTGCTAGTGGTTTGGGGACAGGACCACAAGCAGGTACTGAAGCTTTCTTT.

The table lists this clone with a few counts. The CDR3 protein is CASSGTGDQPQHF. In DNA form, the CDR3 reads TGTGCCAGCAGCGGGACAGGGGATCAGCCCCAGCATTTT. The chain employs TRBV2 and TRBJ1-5, with 10 bases that match TRBD1. This CDR3 spans 13 amino acids. V shed 6 bases and J 5 bases; nucleotides not matched to a gene: 1. Germline V gene lookup returns CDR1 SNHLY and CDR2 FYNNEI.

The V call is TRBV19, the J call TRBJ1-5; 8 bases are shared with TRBD1. The germline V gene encodes CDR1 LNHDA and CDR2 SQIVND (reference sequence). Trimming removed 3 bases from V and 2 bases from J; junction bases left unmatched: 15. This CDR3 spans 19 amino acids. The CDR3 sequence is CASSIRATGVGDGNQPQHF. The CDR3 nucleotides read TGTGCCAGTAGTATTCGCGCGACAGGGGTGGGTGATGGCAATCAGCCCCAGCATTTT. Combining the CDR3 with reference TRBV19 and TRBJ1-5 gives the whole variable domain DGGITQSPKYLFRKEGQNVTLSCEQNLNHDAMYWYRQDPGQGLRLIYYSQIVNDFQKGDIAEGYSVSREKKESFPLTVTSAQKNPTAFYLCASSIRATGVGDGNQPQHFGDGTRLSIL.

The chain links TRBV2 to TRBJ1-1; TRBD1 is a possible D gene (6 bases). Germline loops: CDR1 SNHLY, CDR2 FYNNEI. The CDR3 totals 15 residues. V was cut by 1 base and J by 5 bases, with 14 bases left in between. The CDR3 region is CASSEEGGKRTEAFF. Written as DNA, the CDR3 is TGTGCCAGCAGTGAAGAGGGGGGGAAGAGGACTGAAGCTTTCTTT.

The chain recombines TRBV4-1 with TRBJ1-2; D unclear. V was trimmed by 4 bases and J by 4 bases, leaving 16 bases between them. The CDR3 has 15 residues. Germline CDR1 is MGHRA and CDR2 is YSYEKL. CDR3 in amino acids: CASSRLERQAYGYTF. The CDR3 nucleotides are TGCGCCAGCAGCCGCCTCGAAAGGCAGGCCTATGGCTACACCTTC.

The chain has TRBV7-6 and TRBJ2-7, with 14 bases lining up with TRBD2. The CDR3 covers 14 residues. CDR1 is SGHVS and CDR2 is FNYEAQ in the germline V gene. V was clipped by 6 bases and J by 6 bases; unmatched bases: 4. The CDR3 sequence: CASSGTSGSCEQYF. The CDR3 bases are TGTGCCAGCAGTGGGACTAGCGGGAGTTGCGAGCAGTACTTC.

V and J are TRBV25-1 and TRBJ1-1; no clear D. The V end lost 5 bases, the J end lost 7 bases, and 11 bases lay between the germline ends. This CDR3 has 12 amino acids. CDR1 is MGHDK and CDR2 is SYGVNS in the germline V gene. The DNA for the CDR3 is TGTGCCAGCAGTCTCACGGGATTTGAAGCTTTCTTT. Its protein is CASSLTGFEAFF.

This clone was seen once. The V and J genes are TRBV6-1 and TRBJ2-1; D is undetermined. The germline V gene has CDR1 MNHNS and CDR2 SASEGT. CDR3 length equals 16 residues. Trimming cost V 0 bases and J 7 bases, with 16 bases left between them. CDR3 nucleotides: TGTGCCAGCAGTGAAGCGAGGTGGCGAGCGATGAATGAGCAGTTCTTC. It encodes CASSEARWRAMNEQFF.

J is TRBJ1-6 and V is TRBV5-1, with D possibly being TRBD1 (5 bases). Germline V gene sequence: CDR1 SGHRS, CDR2 YFSETQ. The CDR3 contains 16 residues. Trimming removed 4 bases at V and 10 bases at J, with 21 bases between. The CDR3 loop is CASSPSPPDSFSPLHF. The CDR3 DNA is TGCGCCAGCAGCCCGTCGCCACCCGACAGTTTCTCACCCCTCCACTTT.

This rearrangement joins TRBV30 to TRBJ1-3; no reliable D call. The CDR3 is 14 residues long. Germline loops: CDR1 GTSNPN, CDR2 SVGIG (reference sequence). V gave up 4 bases and J gave up 0 bases, with 10 bases separating them. The CDR3 bases are TGTGCCTGGAAAGTAGGGAGCTCTGGAAACACCATATATTTT. Translating it yields CAWKVGSSGNTIYF.

J is TRBJ1-2 and V is TRBV6-1; TRBD1 agrees at 10 bases. From germline, CDR1 is MNHNS and CDR2 SASEGT. V shed 5 bases and J 4 bases; nucleotides not matched to a gene: 1. CDR3 length equals 13 residues. CDR3 amino acids: CASSRTGGYGYTF. The DNA of the CDR3 is TGTGCCAGCAGTAGGACAGGGGGCTATGGCTACACCTTC.

A few counts support this clone. V usage is TRBV4-1 and J usage is TRBJ1-1; a weak D match, TRBD1 (5 bases). The CDR3 totals 12 residues. Germline V gives CDR1 MGHRA, CDR2 YSYEKL. The V end was cut by 1 base, the J end by 8 bases, with 8 bases between. The CDR3 nucleotides read TGCGCCAGCAGCCAAGTAAGGGGCGAAGCTTTCTTT. It specifies CASSQVRGEAFF.

J is TRBJ1-3 and V is TRBV7-3, with 8 bases matching TRBD1. Per germline, CDR1 SGHTA and CDR2 FQGTGA. V gave up 4 bases and J gave up 0 bases; unmatched junction bases: 2. The length of the CDR3 is 15 residues. In nucleotides, the CDR3 is TGTGCCAGCAGCTGGACAGGGAACTCTGGAAACACCATATATTTT. Its translation is CASSWTGNSGNTIYF. Full variable domain (remainder filled in from reference TRBV7-3 and TRBJ1-3): GAGVSQTPSNKVTEKGKYVELRCDPISGHTALYWYRQSLGQGPEFLIYFQGTGAADDSGLPNDRFFAVRPEGSVSTLKIQRTERGDSAVYLCASSWTGNSGNTIYFGEGSWLTVV.

This rearrangement joins TRBV6-1 to TRBJ2-1, with 7 bases that match TRBD1. This CDR3 is built from 16 residues. CDR1 and CDR2 from the germline V gene are MNHNS and SASEGT. V was pared by 1 base and J by 0 bases, with 3 bases of the junction left unmatched. The CDR3 sequence is CASSEDAGGSYNEQFF. In DNA form, the CDR3 reads TGTGCCAGCAGTGAAGATGCAGGGGGCTCCTACAATGAGCAGTTCTTC.

This sequence joins TRBV6-5 and TRBJ1-4; no definite D call. The length of the CDR3 is 12 residues. The V end lost 6 bases, the J end lost 8 bases, and 10 bases lay between the germline ends. CDR1 is MNHEY and CDR2 is SVGAGI in the germline V gene. The CDR3 bases are TGTGCCAGCAGGGGGAGAGGGGAAAAACTGTTTTTT. It encodes CASRGRGEKLFF.